This TCR beta chain was documented in a study of blood T cell repertoires in COVID-19. Study information: PBMCs, B-cell-depleted T cells, or T cells were the source of the cDNA or gDNA that made up the material.

Participant ages covered roughly 18 to 89 years across around 25 US areas. Allocation to cohorts depended on clinical history reported by the participants. The study counted Cohort 3 donors as recovered given two negative PCRs, clearance, or symptom resolution. The CDR3 contains 13 residues. Germline CDR1 and CDR2: GTSNPN and SVGIG (reference sequence). V lost 0 bases and J lost 6, with 11 bases in between. Profiling relied on immunoSEQ multiplex PCR, and the TCRdb table lists in-frame clones only, not all of them. The sample yields approximately 150,000 clones, 75% to 85% seen once. The origin of this receptor is a man aged 40-49 years who had recovered from COVID-19. This chain links TRBV30 with TRBJ1-2, with D perhaps matching TRBD1 (5 bases). The sequencing sample was made of PBMCs or T cells enriched from blood (not recorded which). The CDR3 nucleotides are TGTGCCTGGAGTGTAGGGTGGGGCGATGGCTACACCTTC. Amino acid sequence: CAWSVGWGDGYTF.